The clone carrying this T cell receptor beta chain showed up many times. The sample is drawn from a study of T cells after yellow fever vaccination. Overall study: CD3, CD45RA, CCR7 and CD95 sorting yielded EM, EMRA, CM and Tscm memory subsets.

MiXCR, applied by TCRdb to the 5' RACE reads, yields one record per CDR3 protein. Among over 35,000 distinct CDR3 sequences, approximately 6.3% were seen once, and the ten largest hold less than 11%. The CDR3 sequence is 12 residues long. V was cut by 2 bases and J by 5 bases, with 6 bases left in between. Broader study findings: Peak timing came faster in the weaker secondary response, day 5 versus 15.

The chain uses TRBV12-3 or TRBV12-4 and TRBJ1-1; D remains ambiguous. The sequenced sample was PBMCs, either bulk or a sorted T-cell subset (CD4+, CD8+, memory, or dextramer-sorted; not recorded which), obtained 45 days after the yellow fever booster vaccination. The origin of this receptor is a man aged 25 to 40 who received the YFV17D yellow fever vaccine. CDR3 loop: CASSLILTEAFF. The DNA for the CDR3 is TGTGCCAGCAGTTTAATCTTAACTGAAGCTTTCTTT.